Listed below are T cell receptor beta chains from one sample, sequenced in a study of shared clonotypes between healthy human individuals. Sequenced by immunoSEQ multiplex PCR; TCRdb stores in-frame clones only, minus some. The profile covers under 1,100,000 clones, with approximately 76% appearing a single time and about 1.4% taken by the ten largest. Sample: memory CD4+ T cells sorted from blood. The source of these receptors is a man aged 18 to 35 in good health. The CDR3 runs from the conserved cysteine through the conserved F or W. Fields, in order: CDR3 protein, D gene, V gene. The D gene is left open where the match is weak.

CDR3: CASSAPGTGRTYEQYF
D: -
V: TRBV7-8

CDR3: CASSRLAGGPSLNEQFF
D: TRBD2
V: TRBV10-2

CDR3: CASSLWGSQMGNQPQHF
D: -
V: TRBV5-6

CDR3: CASSLQIQPQHF
D: -
V: TRBV5-8

CDR3: CASSAGPGPQNTIYF
D: -
V: TRBV7-2

CDR3: CARGGGEPDTQYF
D: -
V: TRBV9

CDR3: CASRWGRQPQHF
D: -
V: TRBV7-6

CDR3: CASSQGKTQYF
D: -
V: TRBV14

CDR3: CASSEVAGQGNQPQHF
D: TRBD1
V: TRBV6-1

CDR3: CASSFDSPLGEQYF
D: -
V: TRBV5-1